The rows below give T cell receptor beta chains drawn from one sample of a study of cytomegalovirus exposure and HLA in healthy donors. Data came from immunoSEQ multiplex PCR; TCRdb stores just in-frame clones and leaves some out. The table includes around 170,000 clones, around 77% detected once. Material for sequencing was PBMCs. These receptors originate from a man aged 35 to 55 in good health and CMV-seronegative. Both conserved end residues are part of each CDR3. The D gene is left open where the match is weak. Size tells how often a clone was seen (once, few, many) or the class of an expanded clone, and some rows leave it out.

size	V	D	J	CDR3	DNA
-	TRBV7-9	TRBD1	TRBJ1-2	CASSGGTGGHSGYTF	TGTGCCAGCAGCGGCGGGACAGGGGGCCACTCTGGCTACACCTTC
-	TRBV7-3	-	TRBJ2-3	CASSDLPDTQYF	TGTGCCAGCAGCGATCTACCAGATACGCAGTATTTT
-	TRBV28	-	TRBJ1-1	CASAEYPGLGTEAFF	TGTGCCAGCGCAGAATATCCTGGACTCGGCACTGAAGCTTTCTTT
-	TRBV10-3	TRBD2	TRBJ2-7	CAISGAGGEQYF	TGTGCCATCAGTGGGGCGGGAGGCGAGCAGTACTTC
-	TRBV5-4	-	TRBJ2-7	CASSSHTLSYEQYF	TGTGCCAGCAGCTCACACACCCTCTCCTACGAGCAGTACTTC
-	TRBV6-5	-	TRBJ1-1	CASRLPDSREAFF	TGTGCCAGCAGATTACCGGACAGTCGTGAAGCTTTCTTT
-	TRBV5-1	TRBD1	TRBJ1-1	CASSFYPSGTGVGNTEAFF	TGCGCCAGCAGCTTTTATCCATCCGGGACAGGGGTAGGGAACACTGAAGCTTTCTTT
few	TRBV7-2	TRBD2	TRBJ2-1	CASSLEGGSSYNEQFF	TGTGCCAGCAGCTTAGAGGGCGGGAGCTCCTACAATGAGCAGTTCTTC
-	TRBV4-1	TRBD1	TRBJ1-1	CASSPTGGLWGTEAFF	TGCGCCAGCAGCCCCACAGGGGGCCTCTGGGGGACTGAAGCTTTCTTT
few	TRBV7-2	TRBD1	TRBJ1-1	CASSLGGVGTGGTEAFF	TGTGCCAGCAGCTTAGGGGGCGTCGGGACAGGGGGCACTGAAGCTTTCTTT